This TCR beta chain was sequenced for a study of blood T cell repertoires in COVID-19. In the study overall: The United States, Italy and Spain were the sources of the acute and convalescent COVID-19 samples. In each case, the material was cDNA or gDNA derived from T cells, B-cell-depleted T cells, or PBMCs.

Data came from immunoSEQ multiplex PCR; TCRdb stores just in-frame clones and leaves some out. The table shows hundreds of thousands of clones, with approximately 87% occurring only once. This clone occurred a few times. This CDR3 has 15 amino acids. The V end was cut by 4 bases, the J end by 9 bases, with 19 bases between. Germline-derived CDR1 and CDR2 are MNHEY and SVGAGI. Sequencing was done on a sample of peripheral blood. The TCR comes from a woman aged 45-59 years with acute or convalescent COVID-19. The V and J genes are TRBV6-5 and TRBJ1-5, with a weak D call TRBD1 (6 bases). The CDR3 DNA reads TGTGCCAGCAGTTCCCTACAGGGAGTTGTAGGGCCCCAGCATTTT. It is translated as CASSSLQGVVGPQHF.